The rows below give T cell receptor beta chains drawn from one sample of a study of regulatory T cells in long-lasting Graves disease. One entry per CDR3 protein results from TCRdb running MiXCR on the multiplex PCR reads. The sample holds about 430,000 distinct CDR3 sequences, 21% seen once. Sequences were derived from peripheral blood mononuclear cells (PBMCs), sampled when the disease was refractory, from a patient treated with antithyroid drugs. The receptors were gathered from a female donor with Graves disease. Each CDR3 is given with its conserved first and last residue. The order of the fields is J gene, V gene, D gene, clone size, CDR3 protein, CDR3 DNA. The D gene is left open where the match is weak. Clone size appears in some rows only: once, few, many, or a class for an expanded clone.

j_call: TRBJ2-1
v_call: TRBV2
d_call: TRBD2
clone_size: few
cdr3_aa: CASRSGTSNEQFF
cdr3_nt: TGTGCCAGCAGGTCCGGGACTAGCAATGAGCAGTTCTTC

j_call: TRBJ1-2
v_call: TRBV6-1
d_call: .
clone_size: many
cdr3_aa: CASGREDYGYTF
cdr3_nt: TGTGCCAGCGGCAGGGAGGACTATGGCTACACCTTC

j_call: TRBJ2-2
v_call: TRBV12-3/TRBV12-4
d_call: TRBD1
clone_size: many
cdr3_aa: CASSPLRTGLTGELFF
cdr3_nt: TGTGCCAGCAGTCCTCTCAGGACAGGGCTGACCGGGGAGCTGTTTTTT

j_call: TRBJ2-7
v_call: TRBV15
d_call: TRBD2
clone_size: .
cdr3_aa: CATSAGGSYEQYF
cdr3_nt: TGTGCCACCAGCGCGGGGGGCTCCTACGAGCAGTACTTC

j_call: TRBJ2-7
v_call: TRBV29-1
d_call: .
clone_size: many
cdr3_aa: CSVEDPHPPYFYEQYF
cdr3_nt: TGCAGCGTTGAAGATCCTCATCCACCCTATTTCTACGAGCAGTACTTC

j_call: TRBJ2-7
v_call: TRBV4-1
d_call: .
clone_size: few
cdr3_aa: CASSQGGSPGGEQYF
cdr3_nt: TGCGCCAGCAGCCAAGGAGGCTCACCAGGTGGCGAGCAGTACTTC

j_call: TRBJ1-5
v_call: TRBV24-1
d_call: .
clone_size: .
cdr3_aa: CATSAGWGGNQPQHF
cdr3_nt: TGTGCCACCAGTGCGGGGTGGGGTGGCAATCAGCCCCAGCATTTT

j_call: TRBJ1-6
v_call: TRBV15
d_call: .
clone_size: .
cdr3_aa: CATSSVGGGSPLHF
cdr3_nt: TGTGCCACCAGCAGCGTCGGGGGAGGATCACCCCTCCACTTT

j_call: TRBJ2-1
v_call: TRBV4-2
d_call: .
clone_size: once
cdr3_aa: CASSQGGVSIAYNEQFF
cdr3_nt: TGTGCCAGCAGCCAAGGGGGGGTGAGTATCGCCTACAATGAGCAGTTCTTC

j_call: TRBJ2-5
v_call: TRBV19
d_call: .
clone_size: few
cdr3_aa: CASSHPGETQYF
cdr3_nt: TGTGCCAGTAGCCACCCAGGGGAGACCCAGTACTTC

j_call: TRBJ2-7
v_call: TRBV3-1
d_call: .
clone_size: few
cdr3_aa: CASSPFGGNSYEQYF
cdr3_nt: TGTGCCAGCAGCCCCTTTGGAGGGAACTCCTACGAGCAGTACTTC

j_call: TRBJ1-1
v_call: TRBV20-1
d_call: .
clone_size: .
cdr3_aa: CSALDELNTEAFF
cdr3_nt: TGCAGTGCTTTAGACGAATTGAACACTGAAGCTTTCTTT

j_call: TRBJ1-6
v_call: TRBV7-8
d_call: .
clone_size: many
cdr3_aa: CASSSSSGTGSPLHF
cdr3_nt: TGTGCCAGCAGCTCAAGCTCCGGGACGGGATCACCCCTCCACTTT

j_call: TRBJ2-5
v_call: TRBV9
d_call: TRBD2
clone_size: .
cdr3_aa: CASSGTSGRNRDQYF
cdr3_nt: TGTGCCAGCAGCGGGACTAGCGGGCGGAACCGCGACCAGTACTTC

j_call: TRBJ2-7
v_call: TRBV28
d_call: TRBD2
clone_size: many
cdr3_aa: CASSLIGRAYEQYF
cdr3_nt: TGTGCCAGCAGTTTGATCGGGAGGGCCTACGAGCAGTACTTC

j_call: TRBJ2-3
v_call: TRBV2
d_call: TRBD2
clone_size: many
cdr3_aa: CASRRLAGDTDTQYF
cdr3_nt: TGTGCCAGCAGGAGACTAGCGGGAGACACAGATACGCAGTATTTT

j_call: TRBJ1-2
v_call: TRBV7-9
d_call: .
clone_size: many
cdr3_aa: CASSPLAAVYGYTF
cdr3_nt: TGTGCCAGCAGCCCCCTCGCAGCGGTCTATGGCTACACCTTC

j_call: TRBJ2-5
v_call: TRBV20-1
d_call: .
clone_size: few
cdr3_aa: CSVLKLEETQYF
cdr3_nt: TGCAGTGTTTTAAAATTGGAAGAGACCCAGTACTTC

j_call: TRBJ2-7
v_call: TRBV7-2
d_call: TRBD2
clone_size: .
cdr3_aa: CASSPASGMTGEQYF
cdr3_nt: TGTGCCAGCAGCCCGGCTAGCGGGATGACCGGCGAGCAGTACTTC

j_call: TRBJ2-7
v_call: TRBV5-5
d_call: .
clone_size: .
cdr3_aa: CASTSLSEQYF
cdr3_nt: TGTGCCAGCACCTCCCTCAGCGAGCAGTACTTC

j_call: TRBJ2-3
v_call: TRBV2
d_call: TRBD2
clone_size: .
cdr3_aa: CASSELAAQYF
cdr3_nt: TGTGCCAGCAGTGAACTAGCGGCGCAGTATTTT

j_call: TRBJ1-2
v_call: TRBV20-1
d_call: TRBD1
clone_size: many
cdr3_aa: CSAISPGTVYYGYTF
cdr3_nt: TGCAGTGCTATCTCCCCTGGGACAGTCTATTATGGCTACACCTTC

j_call: TRBJ1-5
v_call: TRBV28
d_call: .
clone_size: few
cdr3_aa: CASSSAQYSNQPQHF
cdr3_nt: TGTGCCAGCAGTTCGGCACAGTATAGCAATCAGCCCCAGCATTTT

j_call: TRBJ2-2
v_call: TRBV20-1
d_call: .
clone_size: few
cdr3_aa: CSARGPRADTGELFF
cdr3_nt: TGCAGTGCTAGGGGCCCTAGGGCGGACACCGGGGAGCTGTTTTTT

j_call: TRBJ2-5
v_call: TRBV12-3/TRBV12-4
d_call: TRBD2
clone_size: many
cdr3_aa: CASSPSGGRETQYF
cdr3_nt: TGTGCCAGCAGTCCTAGCGGGGGACGAGAGACCCAGTACTTC

j_call: TRBJ1-1
v_call: TRBV12-3/TRBV12-4
d_call: TRBD1
clone_size: many
cdr3_aa: CASSLVKGTGNTEAFF
cdr3_nt: TGTGCCAGCAGTTTAGTAAAAGGGACAGGCAACACTGAAGCTTTCTTT

j_call: TRBJ2-7
v_call: TRBV13
d_call: TRBD2
clone_size: many
cdr3_aa: CASSPRLAGDEQYF
cdr3_nt: TGTGCCAGCAGTCCCCGGCTAGCGGGAGACGAGCAGTACTTC

j_call: TRBJ2-7
v_call: TRBV20-1
d_call: .
clone_size: .
cdr3_aa: CSATRGVYEQYF
cdr3_nt: TGCAGTGCTACAAGGGGGGTCTACGAGCAGTACTTC

j_call: TRBJ2-4
v_call: TRBV15
d_call: .
clone_size: few
cdr3_aa: CATSPPEDGVKNIQYF
cdr3_nt: TGTGCCACCAGCCCCCCGGAGGACGGCGTCAAAAACATTCAGTACTTC

j_call: TRBJ1-3
v_call: TRBV15
d_call: .
clone_size: few
cdr3_aa: CATSGKRGNTLYF
cdr3_nt: TGTGCCACCAGCGGGAAACGGGGAAACACCTTATATTTT

j_call: TRBJ2-7
v_call: TRBV30
d_call: .
clone_size: .
cdr3_aa: CAWSARGILHEQYF
cdr3_nt: TGTGCCTGGAGTGCACGAGGAATTTTGCACGAGCAGTACTTC

j_call: TRBJ1-1
v_call: TRBV30
d_call: TRBD1
clone_size: many
cdr3_aa: CAWTGGYTEAFF
cdr3_nt: TGTGCCTGGACAGGGGGTTACACTGAAGCTTTCTTT

j_call: TRBJ2-3
v_call: TRBV12-3/TRBV12-4
d_call: .
clone_size: many
cdr3_aa: CASSSTGPPSTDTQYF
cdr3_nt: TGTGCCAGCAGTTCAACCGGCCCGCCTAGCACAGATACGCAGTATTTT

j_call: TRBJ2-7
v_call: TRBV18
d_call: .
clone_size: .
cdr3_aa: CASSPDVGDEQYF
cdr3_nt: TGTGCCAGCTCACCGGACGTCGGGGACGAGCAGTACTTC

j_call: TRBJ1-1
v_call: TRBV2
d_call: TRBD1
clone_size: once
cdr3_aa: CASSETGGVTEAFF
cdr3_nt: TGTGCCAGCAGTGAGACAGGGGGCGTCACTGAAGCTTTCTTT

j_call: TRBJ1-4
v_call: TRBV3-1
d_call: .
clone_size: many
cdr3_aa: CASSQAAGYNEKLFF
cdr3_nt: TGTGCCAGCAGCCAAGCGGCAGGCTATAATGAAAAACTGTTTTTT

j_call: TRBJ2-2
v_call: TRBV12-3/TRBV12-4
d_call: .
clone_size: .
cdr3_aa: CASGLIGTGELFF
cdr3_nt: TGTGCCAGCGGCCTGATTGGAACCGGGGAGCTGTTTTTT

j_call: TRBJ1-5
v_call: TRBV20-1
d_call: .
clone_size: .
cdr3_aa: CSARGDPGLVNQPQHF
cdr3_nt: TGCAGTGCTAGAGGAGACCCCGGTCTCGTCAATCAGCCCCAGCATTTT

j_call: TRBJ1-1
v_call: TRBV6-1
d_call: .
clone_size: many
cdr3_aa: CASTEPALNTEAFF
cdr3_nt: TGTGCCAGCACTGAACCAGCATTGAACACTGAAGCTTTCTTT

j_call: TRBJ1-5
v_call: TRBV30
d_call: .
clone_size: many
cdr3_aa: CAWSVQENQPQHF
cdr3_nt: TGTGCCTGGAGCGTACAGGAAAATCAGCCCCAGCATTTT

j_call: TRBJ1-4
v_call: TRBV12-3/TRBV12-4
d_call: .
clone_size: many
cdr3_aa: CASSFGEKLFF
cdr3_nt: TGTGCCAGCAGTTTTGGGGAAAAACTGTTTTTT

j_call: TRBJ1-2
v_call: TRBV11-1
d_call: TRBD1
clone_size: .
cdr3_aa: CASSSHPGTGEGYTF
cdr3_nt: TGTGCCAGCAGCTCACATCCCGGGACAGGGGAAGGCTACACCTTC

j_call: TRBJ2-2
v_call: TRBV28
d_call: TRBD1
clone_size: many
cdr3_aa: CASTPWGDRVDTGELFF
cdr3_nt: TGTGCCAGCACCCCATGGGGGGACAGGGTTGACACCGGGGAGCTGTTTTTT

j_call: TRBJ2-7
v_call: TRBV30
d_call: .
clone_size: .
cdr3_aa: CAWSVSGAEQYF
cdr3_nt: TGTGCCTGGAGTGTGTCAGGGGCCGAGCAGTACTTC

j_call: TRBJ2-7
v_call: TRBV30
d_call: TRBD2
clone_size: few
cdr3_aa: CAWSMTSGSSYEQYF
cdr3_nt: TGTGCCTGGAGTATGACTAGCGGGAGCTCCTACGAGCAGTACTTC

j_call: TRBJ1-2
v_call: TRBV15
d_call: .
clone_size: few
cdr3_aa: CATSREVDYVNGYTF
cdr3_nt: TGTGCCACCAGCAGAGAGGTGGATTATGTAAATGGCTACACCTTC

j_call: TRBJ2-3
v_call: TRBV20-1
d_call: .
clone_size: .
cdr3_aa: CSARDRSLHTDTQYF
cdr3_nt: TGCAGTGCTAGAGATCGTAGTCTACACACAGATACGCAGTATTTT

j_call: TRBJ1-3
v_call: TRBV5-1
d_call: .
clone_size: .
cdr3_aa: CASSLATASGNTIYF
cdr3_nt: TGCGCCAGCAGCTTGGCGACGGCCTCTGGAAACACCATATATTTT

j_call: TRBJ1-4
v_call: TRBV6-5
d_call: .
clone_size: many
cdr3_aa: CASSYSTTALNEKLFF
cdr3_nt: TGTGCCAGCAGTTACTCGACGACAGCCCTTAATGAAAAACTGTTTTTT

j_call: TRBJ2-4
v_call: TRBV11-2
d_call: TRBD2
clone_size: once
cdr3_aa: CASSLEAGDIQYF
cdr3_nt: TGTGCCAGCAGCTTAGAAGCGGGAGACATTCAGTACTTC

j_call: TRBJ2-7
v_call: TRBV7-9
d_call: .
clone_size: many
cdr3_aa: CASSSGQFPYEQYF
cdr3_nt: TGTGCCAGCAGCTCCGGACAGTTTCCATACGAGCAGTACTTC

j_call: TRBJ2-5
v_call: TRBV20-1
d_call: .
clone_size: few
cdr3_aa: CSAQTGETQYF
cdr3_nt: TGCAGTGCCCAGACGGGAGAGACCCAGTACTTC

j_call: TRBJ2-5
v_call: TRBV5-1
d_call: .
clone_size: few
cdr3_aa: CASSLVRKETQYF
cdr3_nt: TGCGCCAGCAGCCTCGTTCGGAAAGAGACCCAGTACTTC

j_call: TRBJ1-2
v_call: TRBV10-3
d_call: TRBD1
clone_size: many
cdr3_aa: CAISLGQGSYGYTF
cdr3_nt: TGTGCCATCTCCTTGGGACAGGGGAGCTATGGCTACACCTTC

j_call: TRBJ2-4
v_call: TRBV15
d_call: TRBD1
clone_size: few
cdr3_aa: CATSRDRVAKNIQYF
cdr3_nt: TGTGCCACCAGCCGAGACAGGGTGGCCAAAAACATTCAGTACTTC